The source of this T cell receptor (beta chain) is a study of blood T cell repertoires in COVID-19. Deletions cut 0 bases from V and 0 bases from J, with 6 bases between. CDR3 size: 14 residues. Germline lookup yields CDR1 SGHTA and CDR2 FQGNSA. This clone has a handful of counts. Sequenced by immunoSEQ multiplex PCR; TCRdb stores in-frame clones only, minus some. The table records under 300,000 clones, 86% of them present only once. Sequencing was carried out using peripheral blood. This TCR was recovered from a man aged 55 to 70 with acute or convalescent COVID-19. The J gene is TRBJ2-7, the V gene TRBV7-2; possibly TRBD2 for D (5 bases). The CDR3 sequence: CASSLAGSSYEQYF. The CDR3 region has the DNA TGTGCCAGCAGCTTAGCTGGGAGCTCCTACGAGCAGTACTTC.